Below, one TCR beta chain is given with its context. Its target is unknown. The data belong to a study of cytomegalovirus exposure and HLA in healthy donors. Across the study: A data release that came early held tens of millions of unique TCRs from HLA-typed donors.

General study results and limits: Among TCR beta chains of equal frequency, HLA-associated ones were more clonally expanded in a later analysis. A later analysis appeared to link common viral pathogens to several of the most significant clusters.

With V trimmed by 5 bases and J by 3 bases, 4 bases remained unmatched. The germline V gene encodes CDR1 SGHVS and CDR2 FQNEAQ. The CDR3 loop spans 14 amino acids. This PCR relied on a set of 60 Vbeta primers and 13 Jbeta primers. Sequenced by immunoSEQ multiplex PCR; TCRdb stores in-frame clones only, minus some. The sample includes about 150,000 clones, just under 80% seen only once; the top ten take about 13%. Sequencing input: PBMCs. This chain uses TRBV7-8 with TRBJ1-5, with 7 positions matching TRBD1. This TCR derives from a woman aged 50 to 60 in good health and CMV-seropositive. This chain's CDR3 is CASSRTGNNQPQHF. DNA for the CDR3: TGTGCCAGCAGCCGGACAGGAAACAATCAGCCCCAGCATTTT.